These 10 T cell receptor beta chains were sequenced from one sample in a study of T cells in Graves' hyperthyroidism and ophthalmopathy. What was amplified from RNA transcripts were TCR beta CDR3 regions. TCR CDR3 underwent first-round RT-PCR with the HTBI primer set. TCRdb re-called the multiplex PCR reads through MiXCR, storing one row per CDR3 protein. The table shows hundreds of thousands of distinct CDR3 sequences, with roughly 18% occurring only once. The sample consisted of blood. Every receptor here comes from a woman between 18 and 29 years old with Graves' ophthalmopathy.

This clonotype appeared many times. The chain is built from TRBV30 and TRBJ1-1; no definite D call. Germline-derived CDR1 and CDR2 are GTSNPN and SVGIG (reference sequence). This CDR3 is 12 amino acids long. The ends were cut back, 1 base at V and 5 bases at J, with 8 bases in the middle. CDR3 protein: CAWSGVGTEAFF. The CDR3 DNA follows: TGTGCCTGGAGTGGGGTGGGGACTGAAGCTTTCTTT.

This clonotype has a handful of counts. Mismatch with germline at one junction end may stem from a read error. The rearrangement joins TRBV13 to TRBJ2-7; D not resolved. The CDR3 is made up of 14 amino acids. CDR1 and CDR2 from the germline V gene are PRHDT and FYEKMQ (reference sequence). This chain's CDR3 is CTSSPPKRLYEQYF. CDR3 in DNA: TGTACCAGCAGCCCTCCGAAGAGACTCTACGAGCAGTACTTC.

In its sample, this clonotype was seen many times. This rearrangement joins TRBV11-2 to TRBJ2-7; 9 nucleotides agree with TRBD2. V shed 5 bases, J shed 2 bases, and the junction held 7 bases outside the gene matches. The CDR3 consists of 15 residues. Germline lookup yields CDR1 SGHAT and CDR2 FQNNGV. CDR3 in DNA: TGTGCCAGCAGCCAAGGACTAGCGCTAACCTACGAGCAGTACTTC. Its protein product is CASSQGLALTYEQYF.

The chain links TRBV6-1 to TRBJ2-3; 8 positions agree with TRBD2. V gave up 5 bases and J gave up 6 bases; unmatched junction bases: 7. Germline lookup yields CDR1 MNHNS and CDR2 SASEGT. The CDR3 is 14 residues long. The CDR3 protein is CASSPGTRADTQYF. The CDR3 region has the DNA TGTGCCAGCAGTCCGGGGACTAGGGCGGATACGCAGTATTTT.

CDR3 nucleotides: TGCAGTGCTTTCTCGGACAGGGATAATTCACCCCTCCACTTT. Translated, it gives CSAFSDRDNSPLHF. This chain connects TRBV20-1 to TRBJ1-6, with 8 bases matching TRBD1. This CDR3 region has 14 residues. Germline values: CDR1 DFQATT, CDR2 SNEGSKA (reference sequence). After removal of 5 bases from V and 5 bases from J, the junction contained 5 bases not matched to a gene.

This clonotype was counted ten times or more. This chain links TRBV10-3 with TRBJ2-7; TRBD1 is a possible D gene (6 bases). CDR3 length: 14 residues. Germline CDR1 and CDR2: ENHRY and SYGVKD. Trimming removed 9 bases from V and 2 bases from J, with 17 bases in between. The CDR3 spells CAIKRSTGPYEQYF. CDR3 nucleotide sequence: TGTGCCATTAAGAGAAGTACAGGGCCCTACGAGCAGTACTTC.

This clonotype appeared a few times. The V call is TRBV9, the J call TRBJ1-2; possibly TRBD1 for D (5 bases). Trimming shortened V by 0 bases and J by 5 bases, and 11 bases separated the two germline ends. Germline CDR1 is SGDLS and CDR2 is YYNGEE. The CDR3 spans 14 residues. For the CDR3, the DNA is TGTGCCAGCAGCGTAGATGGGGCCCCTTATGGCTACACCTTC. Protein sequence: CASSVDGAPYGYTF.

The V gene is TRBV28, the J gene TRBJ2-7; TRBD2 matches 7 bases. In germline, CDR1 is MDHEN, CDR2 SYDVKM. This CDR3 has 15 residues. The ends lost 4 bases at V and 3 bases at J; junction bases unmatched: 9. The CDR3 loop is CASSSLAGVIYEQYF. CDR3 DNA sequence: TGTGCCAGCAGTTCTTTGGCGGGAGTCATCTACGAGCAGTACTTC.

This clonotype was counted many times. The rearrangement joins TRBV20-1 to TRBJ2-7; D may be TRBD2 (5 bases). Germline CDR1 reads DFQATT; CDR2 reads SNEGSKA (reference sequence). CDR3 length: 12 residues. V was trimmed by 1 base and J by 9 bases, leaving 13 bases between them. The CDR3 spells CSARVAEARQYF. CDR3 coding DNA: TGCAGTGCTAGAGTGGCGGAGGCAAGGCAGTACTTC.

This clonotype was picked up many times. This chain links TRBV12-5 with TRBJ1-1, with D possibly TRBD1 on 5 matching bases. Germline loops: CDR1 LGHNT, CDR2 FRNRAP. The V end was cut by 3 bases, the J end by 5 bases, with 10 bases between. The CDR3 consists of 13 residues. The CDR3 reads CASGFAGGTEAFF. As DNA, the CDR3 is TGTGCTAGTGGTTTTGCTGGGGGAACTGAAGCTTTCTTT. Full variable domain (missing parts from reference TRBV12-5 and TRBJ1-1): DARVTQTPRHKVTEMGQEVTMRCQPILGHNTVFWYRQTMMQGLELLAYFRNRAPLDDSGMPKDRFSAEMPDATLATLKIQPSEPRDSAVYFCASGFAGGTEAFFGQGTRLTVV.